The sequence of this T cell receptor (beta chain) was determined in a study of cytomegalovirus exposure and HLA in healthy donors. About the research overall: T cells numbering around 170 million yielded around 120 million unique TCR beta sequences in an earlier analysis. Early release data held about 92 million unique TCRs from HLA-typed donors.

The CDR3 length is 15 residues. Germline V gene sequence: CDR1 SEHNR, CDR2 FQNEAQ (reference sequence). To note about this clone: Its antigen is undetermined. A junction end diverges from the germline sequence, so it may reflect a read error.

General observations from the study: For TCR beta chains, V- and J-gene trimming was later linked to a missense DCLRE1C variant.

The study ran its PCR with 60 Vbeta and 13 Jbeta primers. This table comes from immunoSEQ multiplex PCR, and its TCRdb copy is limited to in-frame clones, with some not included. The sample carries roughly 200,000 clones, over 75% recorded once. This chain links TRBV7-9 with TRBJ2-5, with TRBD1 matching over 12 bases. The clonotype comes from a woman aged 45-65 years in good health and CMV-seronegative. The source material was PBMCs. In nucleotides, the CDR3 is TGTTCCAGCAGCGTGGGACAGGGGGCGAGGGAGACCCAGTACTTC. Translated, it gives CSSSVGQGARETQYF.